The clone carrying this TCR beta chain has only a few counts. No antigen is known for it. V lost 7 bases to trimming and J lost 6 bases; unmatched junction nucleotides: 1. The CDR3 consists of 12 residues. Germline CDR1 is KGHDR and CDR2 is SFDVKD. The repertoire was sequenced with immunoSEQ multiplex PCR; TCRdb's copy has only in-frame clones and lacks some. The repertoire holds tens of thousands of clones, with over 90% as singletons. The data were obtained in a study of T cell responses to AZD1222 COVID-19 vaccine. Study information: Some second doses came at about 4 weeks and others at about 12 weeks; these were pooled.

Study observations and caveats: Donors in the cohort were predominantly white British and more often female, and clonal diversity was possibly underestimated.

The chain recombines TRBV24-1 with TRBJ2-1; 8 positions match TRBD1. This clonotype originated in an adult in good health. Sequences were derived from peripheral blood, sampled on day 0 of AZD1222 vaccination. The CDR3 loop reads CATRTGVNEQFF. CDR3 coding DNA: TGTGCCACCAGGACAGGGGTCAATGAGCAGTTCTTC.